These 30 T cell receptor beta chains were all obtained from the same sample, sequenced in a study of shared clonotypes between healthy human individuals (dated by TCRdb to the early 2020s). Libraries were prepared through the immunoSEQ multiplex PCR assay. TCRdb carries this immuneACCESS record with in-frame sequences only. Its versions omit some clonotypes, under half of them owing to an unresolved V gene in the studies checked, with the rest unexplained. Within this sample are over a million clones, with 70% to 80% of them counted one time only. The ten largest account for more than 0.5% of the sample. Sequencing input: memory CD4+ T cells from PBMCs. The sample's cell subset or site label, decoded: CD45RA-negative fraction. The receptors originated from a man between 18 and 29 years old in good health. Some clones in this sample may be carry-over from other donors' samples.

This clone was counted ten times or more. V gene TRBV5-1 combines with J gene TRBJ1-4, with no clear D. CDR1 and CDR2 (germline): SGHRS, YFSETQ. Trimming pared 4 bases from V and 0 bases from J, leaving 10 bases between. This CDR3 contains 15 residues. The CDR3 DNA is TGCGCCAGCAGCACCATAGATCCAACTAATGAAAAACTGTTTTTT. Its translation: CASSTIDPTNEKLFF.

This chain joins TRBV18 and TRBJ1-1; no firm D call. Trimming removed 3 bases from V and 5 bases from J, with 10 bases in between. The CDR3 has 13 amino acids. Germline V lookup: CDR1 KGHSH, CDR2 LQKENI. Here the CDR3 reads CASSPDLGTEAFF. The CDR3 DNA reads TGTGCCAGCTCACCTGACCTGGGGACTGAAGCTTTCTTT. Full variable domain (rest looked up from reference TRBV18 and TRBJ1-1): NAGVMQNPRHLVRRRGQEARLRCSPMKGHSHVYWYRQLPEEGLKFMVYLQKENIIDESGMPKERFSAEFPKEGPSILRIQQVVRGDSAAYFCASSPDLGTEAFFGQGTRLTVV.

The rearrangement links TRBV27 to TRBJ2-3, with 7 bases that match TRBD1. The CDR3 runs to 15 residues. Germline V gives CDR1 MNHEY, CDR2 SMNVEV (reference sequence). The V segment lost 6 bases and the J segment 0 bases; nucleotides outside the gene matches: 6. The CDR3 reads CASRRQGRSTDTQYF. CDR3 DNA sequence: TGTGCCAGCAGACGACAGGGTCGAAGCACAGATACGCAGTATTTT.

This clone was observed a handful of times. The chain uses TRBV7-2 and TRBJ2-7, with 12 bases identical to TRBD2. The J segment lost 2 bases and the V segment lost 8 bases, leaving 4 bases of the junction unmatched. Looked up from germline, CDR1 is SGHTA and CDR2 is FQGNSA. There are 14 residues in the CDR3. As DNA, the CDR3 is TGTGCCAGCCGATCTAGCGGGAGGGCCTACGAGCAGTACTTC. It codes for CASRSSGRAYEQYF.

This chain joins TRBV27 and TRBJ2-3, with D perhaps TRBD2 (5 bases). V was pared by 8 bases and J by 8 bases, with 11 bases between. The CDR3 runs 11 residues. Germline CDR1 is MNHEY and CDR2 is SMNVEV (reference sequence). The CDR3 DNA reads as TGTGCCAGCGGGAGCGGCCCTACGCAGTATTTT. Translation gives CASGSGPTQYF.

The rearrangement joins TRBV27 to TRBJ1-5, with D perhaps matching TRBD1 (6 bases). Germline V CDR1 and CDR2: MNHEY, SMNVEV (reference sequence). The CDR3 has 17 residues. The germline V and J ends were trimmed by 3 bases and 1 base, with 16 bases remaining between them. The chain's CDR3 is CASSFSRVRGSNQPQHF. CDR3 DNA sequence: TGTGCCAGCAGTTTTAGTAGAGTCAGGGGAAGCAATCAGCCCCAGCATTTT.

The chain employs TRBV9 and TRBJ1-5, with D possibly matching TRBD1 (5 bases). The CDR3 is made up of 14 amino acids. V lost 3 bases to trimming and J lost 5 bases, with 12 bases between them. Germline-derived CDR1 and CDR2 are SGDLS and YYNGEE. CDR3 DNA: TGTGCCAGCAGCGACCAGGGTGGCCATCAGCCCCAGCATTTT. The encoded protein is CASSDQGGHQPQHF.

The rearrangement links TRBV5-1 to TRBJ2-7; 11 bases map to TRBD1. Germline CDR1 is SGHRS and CDR2 is YFSETQ. The CDR3 consists of 15 residues. The junction had 4 bases not matched to a gene; V was cut back by 3 bases and J by 2 bases. As DNA, the CDR3 is TGCGCCAGCAGCTCCGGACAGGGGGCCACCTACGAGCAGTACTTC. Translation: CASSSGQGATYEQYF.

A remark on this clone: Other DNA sequences of this sample code for an identical CDR3. The chain employs TRBV5-1 and TRBJ1-1; the D is unclear. Germline-derived CDR1 and CDR2 are SGHRS and YFSETQ. This CDR3 is built from 15 residues. V was pared by 4 bases and J by 1 base, with 14 bases between. Written as DNA, the CDR3 is TGCGCCAGCAGCCTGGGAGGCGCGGCGAACACTGAAGCTTTCTTT. Residues: CASSLGGAANTEAFF.

This sequence joins TRBV5-1 and TRBJ1-4; 7 nucleotides agree with TRBD1. Germline V lookup: CDR1 SGHRS, CDR2 YFSETQ. With 4 bases clipped from V and 3 bases from J, the junction kept 6 bases outside the gene matches. This CDR3 comprises 15 residues. CDR3 coding DNA: TGCGCCAGCAGCGACCCCCAGGGGGCTAATGAAAAACTGTTTTTT. Its translation: CASSDPQGANEKLFF.

This rearrangement joins TRBV13 to TRBJ1-2, with D uncertain. Trimming removed 0 bases at V and 2 bases at J, with 7 bases between. The CDR3 runs 14 residues. In germline, CDR1 is PRHDT, CDR2 FYEKMQ (reference sequence). CDR3 residues: CASSLGRMNYGYTF. In DNA form, the CDR3 reads TGTGCCAGCAGCTTAGGACGGATGAACTATGGCTACACCTTC.

This chain uses TRBV5-1 with TRBJ1-1; 7 bases line up with TRBD1. CDR3 length: 15 residues. Germline CDR1 and CDR2: SGHRS and YFSETQ. V trimming: 4 bases; J trimming: 5 bases; junction bases outside the gene matches: 11. CDR3 DNA sequence: TGCGCCAGCAGCGTGCAGGGGGGAGGTTTTACTGAAGCTTTCTTT. It encodes CASSVQGGGFTEAFF.

The chain has TRBV28 and TRBJ2-7; a weak D match, TRBD1 (6 bases). CDR1 is MDHEN, CDR2 SYDVKM, per germline. V shed 6 bases and J shed 3 bases, with 12 bases lying between them. This CDR3 comprises 13 residues. The CDR3 protein is CASRPQGLYEQYF. DNA of the CDR3: TGTGCCAGCAGGCCTCAGGGGCTCTACGAGCAGTACTTC.

In nucleotides, the CDR3 is TGTGCCAGCAGCTTTGACAGGTCGGCCTACGAGCAGTACTTC. It translates to CASSFDRSAYEQYF. The rearrangement joins TRBV5-5 to TRBJ2-7; D possibly corresponds to TRBD1 (6 bases). V lost 2 bases and J 2 bases, leaving 11 bases between the germline ends. The CDR3 covers 14 residues. CDR1 is SGHKS, CDR2 YYEKEE, per germline (reference sequence).

The chain employs TRBV10-3 and TRBJ1-1; tentatively, D is TRBD1 (6 bases). The V and J ends lost 10 bases and 1 base respectively, with 13 bases between them. Germline V gene data show CDR1 as ENHRY and CDR2 as SYGVKD. This CDR3 comprises 13 residues. DNA for the CDR3: TGTGCCAACAAACAGGGCTCGAACACTGAAGCTTTCTTT. This codes for CANKQGSNTEAFF.

The genes are TRBV6-6 and TRBJ2-7; either TRBD1 or TRBD2 may fit D (6 bases each). The CDR3 is 14 amino acids. Germline V gene data show CDR1 as MNHNY and CDR2 as SVGAGI (reference sequence). V gave up 6 bases and J gave up 3 bases, with 15 bases separating them. The DNA for the CDR3 is TGTGCCAGCAGACCCTCGGGGGCCGACTACGAGCAGTACTTC. Protein: CASRPSGADYEQYF.

The rearrangement uses TRBV28 and TRBJ2-1; TRBD1 matches at 10 bases. The junction had 4 bases not matched to a gene; V was cut back by 7 bases and J by 1 base. Per the germline V gene, CDR1 is MDHEN and CDR2 is SYDVKM. This CDR3 has 15 residues. CDR3 loop: CASIPGQGSYNEQFF. CDR3 coding DNA: TGTGCCAGCATTCCGGGACAGGGGTCCTACAATGAGCAGTTCTTC.

This clone was counted only a few times. The chain recombines TRBV15 with TRBJ1-2; D is uncertain. Trimming left V 0 bases short and J 3 bases short, with 11 bases between. Germline V gene lookup returns CDR1 LNHNV and CDR2 YYDKDF (reference sequence). The CDR3 loop spans 15 amino acids. The CDR3 nucleotides read TGTGCCACCAGCAGAGATTATGCAGATCACTATGGCTACACCTTC. It is translated as CATSRDYADHYGYTF.

The J gene is TRBJ2-3, the V gene TRBV19; no clear D. The CDR3 runs 14 residues. The germline V and J ends were trimmed by 3 bases and 1 base, with 8 bases remaining between them. Germline V lookup: CDR1 LNHDA, CDR2 SQIVND (reference sequence). As DNA, the CDR3 is TGTGCCAGTAGTATTAACACGGGCACAGATACGCAGTATTTT. Translating it yields CASSINTGTDTQYF.

This clone came up once. The chain joins TRBV5-8 to TRBJ2-1; possible D gene TRBD1, 5 bases. Between the trimmed V and J ends, which lost 5 bases and 3 bases, there was a span of 9 bases. Germline V gene data show CDR1 as SGHTS and CDR2 as YDEGEE. The CDR3 has 13 amino acids. The CDR3 region has the DNA TGTGCCAGCAGGCAGGGCCACTACAATGAGCAGTTCTTC. Protein product: CASRQGHYNEQFF.

Remarks on this clone: Additional DNA sequences in this sample encode the identical CDR3. The chain uses TRBV2 and TRBJ1-3; D is unclear. Germline lookup yields CDR1 SNHLY and CDR2 FYNNEI. This CDR3 contains 12 residues. The V gene lost 2 bases and the J gene lost 4 bases, with 3 bases spanning the gap. CDR3 sequence: CASSESGNTIYF. The CDR3 bases are TGTGCCAGCAGTGAATCCGGAAACACCATATATTTT.

This rearrangement joins TRBV28 to TRBJ2-7; tentatively, D is TRBD2 (7 bases). CDR1 and CDR2 from the germline V gene are MDHEN and SYDVKM. The germline V and J ends were trimmed by 4 bases and 5 bases, with 18 bases remaining between them. This CDR3 spans 15 amino acids. The CDR3 DNA is TGTGCCAGCAGTTCCAGGCTGGGGGGGCGGCACGAGCAGTACTTC. Translating gives CASSSRLGGRHEQYF. Combining the CDR3 with reference TRBV28 and TRBJ2-7 gives the whole variable domain DVKVTQSSRYLVKRTGEKVFLECVQDMDHENMFWYRQDPGLGLRLIYFSYDVKMKEKGDIPEGYSVSREKKERFSLILESASTNQTSMYLCASSSRLGGRHEQYFGPGTRLTVT.

The chain is built from TRBV19 and TRBJ1-5, with D possibly matching TRBD1 (6 bases). The germline V gene has CDR1 LNHDA and CDR2 SQIVND (reference sequence). The V gene lost 10 bases and the J gene lost 6 bases, with 13 bases spanning the gap. The CDR3 length is 12 residues. This chain's CDR3 is CATDPGAQPQHF. For the CDR3, the DNA is TGTGCCACCGACCCGGGGGCTCAGCCCCAGCATTTT. Based on the CDR3 plus reference TRBV19 and TRBJ1-5, the full variable domain is DGGITQSPKYLFRKEGQNVTLSCEQNLNHDAMYWYRQDPGQGLRLIYYSQIVNDFQKGDIAEGYSVSREKKESFPLTVTSAQKNPTAFYLCATDPGAQPQHFGDGTRLSIL.

This sequence joins TRBV4-2 and TRBJ1-2; D might be TRBD1 (5 bases). The length of the CDR3 is 15 residues. CDR1 is LGHNA, CDR2 YNFKEQ, per germline. Trimming stripped 0 bases from V and 6 bases from J, with 14 bases between. The CDR3 region is CASSQDHGREDGYTF. The CDR3 DNA is TGTGCCAGCAGCCAAGACCATGGCAGGGAAGATGGCTACACCTTC.

Written as DNA, the CDR3 is TGTGCCATCAGTGAACAGGGGGCTAACACCATATATTTT. Amino acids: CAISEQGANTIYF. The genes are TRBV10-3 and TRBJ1-3; 9 nucleotides align to TRBD1. Germline assignment: CDR1 ENHRY and CDR2 SYGVKD. The CDR3 runs 13 residues. Trimming took 3 bases from V and 7 from J; bases not matched to a gene: 1.

This chain links TRBV19 with TRBJ1-1, with D perhaps TRBD1 (6 bases). The CDR3 totals 15 residues. Trimming cost V 4 bases and J 1 base, with 13 bases left between them. Looked up from germline, CDR1 is LNHDA and CDR2 is SQIVND (reference sequence). CDR3 loop: CASSSTGAGNTEAFF. CDR3 DNA: TGTGCCAGTAGTAGTACGGGGGCAGGGAACACTGAAGCTTTCTTT.

The J gene is TRBJ1-4, the V gene TRBV9; 10 bases match TRBD1. Germline CDR1 SGDLS, CDR2 YYNGEE. The ends lost 0 bases at V and 8 bases at J; junction bases unmatched: 4. The CDR3 contains 15 residues. In DNA, the CDR3 is TGTGCCAGCAGCGTAGGACAGGGGGCATTCGAAAAACTGTTTTTT. Translating it yields CASSVGQGAFEKLFF.

This rearrangement joins TRBV5-8 to TRBJ2-1, with 8 positions matching TRBD2. CDR3 length: 15 residues. J gave up 0 bases and V 4 bases, and 3 bases lay outside the gene matches. Germline V gene data show CDR1 as SGHTS and CDR2 as YDEGEE. CDR3 nucleotides: TGTGCCAGCAGCAGGAGCGGGAGCTCCTACAATGAGCAGTTCTTC. Residues: CASSRSGSSYNEQFF.

This clone occurred a few times. The CDR3 region is CASRSTTGHTEAFF. The CDR3 nucleotides are TGTGCCAGCAGATCAACGACAGGGCACACTGAAGCTTTCTTT. The chain employs TRBV11-2 and TRBJ1-1, with 7 bases aligning to TRBD1. Per germline, CDR1 SGHAT and CDR2 FQNNGV. The CDR3 is made up of 14 amino acids. V lost 6 bases and J lost 3; bases outside the gene matches: 7.

This chain joins TRBV9 and TRBJ2-7; D gene unclear. CDR3 size: 18 residues. V was shortened by 0 bases and J by 2 bases, with 21 bases between the two germline ends. Germline loops: CDR1 SGDLS, CDR2 YYNGEE. DNA for the CDR3: TGTGCCAGCAGCGTAGTCCCGGACGGAAACCTAGGAACCTACGAGCAGTACTTC. Protein sequence: CASSVVPDGNLGTYEQYF.